These 5 T cell receptor beta chains share one sample of origin, sequenced in a study of T-cell memory formation after mild COVID-19. One entry per CDR3 protein, called by TCRdb with MiXCR from the 5' RACE reads. The profile shows 170,000 or so distinct CDR3 sequences, roughly 28% of them singletons. Sequenced input: PBMCs or a T cell subset sorted from them (not recorded which). These receptors were obtained from an adult woman who had mild COVID-19 (a few samples of this study predate the infection). Cell type and time point are not known.

The chain is built from TRBV18 and TRBJ1-5, with 7 bases that match TRBD1. This CDR3 region has 13 residues. The V gene's germline CDR1 is KGHSH and CDR2 LQKENI. V trimming: 5 bases; J trimming: 5 bases; junction bases outside the gene matches: 3. The CDR3 sequence: CASSTQGDQPQHF. CDR3 nucleotides: TGTGCCAGCTCAACGCAGGGGGATCAGCCCCAGCATTTT.

This clonotype has more than one count but fewer than ten. The genes are TRBV6-5 and TRBJ2-3, with TRBD2 identical over 12 bases. V shed 2 bases, J shed 4 bases, and the junction held 1 base outside the gene matches. This CDR3 contains 15 residues. The germline V gene encodes CDR1 MNHEY and CDR2 SVGAGI. The CDR3 DNA reads TGTGCCAGCAGTTACACTAGCGGGAGGTCAGATACGCAGTATTTT. Amino acids: CASSYTSGRSDTQYF.

The CDR3 DNA sequence: TGCAGCGTTGGGACTAGCGGGAGGGCGGATACGCAGTATTTT. Its protein is CSVGTSGRADTQYF. The chain links TRBV29-1 to TRBJ2-3; TRBD2 matches 15 bases. J was trimmed by 6 bases and V by 4 bases; bases with no gene match: 2. This CDR3 spans 14 amino acids. Per germline, CDR1 SQVTM and CDR2 ANQGSEA.

The chain uses TRBV4-2 and TRBJ1-2; D is uncertain. The CDR3 totals 11 residues. V gave up 1 base and J gave up 4 bases, with 1 base separating them. Germline CDR1 and CDR2: LGHNA and YNFKEQ. The CDR3 region is CASSQAYGYTF. In DNA, the CDR3 is TGTGCCAGCAGCCAAGCCTATGGCTACACCTTC.

This clonotype has a handful of counts. The V and J genes are TRBV9 and TRBJ2-7; D perhaps matches TRBD2 (6 bases). Germline CDR1 is SGDLS and CDR2 is YYNGEE. Trimming took off 4 bases at V and 3 bases at J, with 17 bases between the two ends. This CDR3 has 15 amino acids. CDR3 nucleotides: TGTGCCAGCAGCCAGAGCCCCGGGAGTAACTACGAGCAGTACTTC. Protein product: CASSQSPGSNYEQYF.